Listed below are T cell receptor beta chains from one sample, sequenced in a study of shared clonotypes between healthy human individuals. The assay was immunoSEQ multiplex PCR, and TCRdb's table has in-frame clones only and misses some. This sample carries around 2.3 million clones, around 95% of them seen once, and the ten largest clones take less than 0.15%. The sample comprised naive CD4+ T cells sorted from blood. These receptors all come from a man aged 18 to 30 in good health. Both conserved end residues are part of each CDR3. D genes are given only for firm matches. Expanded clones are given a class, and other clones once, few, many or no size at all.

d_call clone_size j_call v_call cdr3_aa cdr3_nt
TRBD2 . TRBJ2-1 TRBV7-3 CASSPSPSGGGQFF TGTGCCAGCAGCCCCTCTCCCAGCGGGGGGGGGCAGTTCTTC
. . TRBJ2-7 TRBV6-6 CASSYVARSYEQYF TGTGCCAGCAGTTACGTTGCCAGGTCCTACGAGCAGTACTTC
. few TRBJ2-7 TRBV29-1 CSVGKGHYEQYF TGCAGCGTCGGCAAGGGTCATTACGAGCAGTACTTC
. . TRBJ2-3 TRBV5-1 CASSLASGGTDTQYF TGCGCCAGCAGCTTGGCCTCGGGCGGCACAGATACGCAGTATTTT
TRBD1 . TRBJ2-1 TRBV5-1 CASRTGPGAYNEQFF TGCGCCAGCAGGACAGGGCCGGGCGCCTACAATGAGCAGTTCTTC
. . TRBJ2-1 TRBV20-1 CSGGRYNEQFF TGCAGTGGTGGGAGGTACAATGAGCAGTTCTTC
. . TRBJ1-2 TRBV28 CASRPTGLEFYGYTF TGTGCCAGCAGACCCACAGGGCTAGAGTTCTATGGCTACACCTTC
TRBD2 . TRBJ2-5 TRBV6-1 CASHGGWYQETQYF TGTGCCTCCCACGGGGGGTGGTACCAAGAGACCCAGTACTTC
. . TRBJ2-1 TRBV9 CASSPRGYNEQFF TGTGCCAGCAGCCCCCGGGGCTACAATGAGCAGTTCTTC
. . TRBJ1-1 TRBV30 CAWSGQIMNTEAFF TGTGCCTGGAGTGGGCAGATCATGAACACTGAAGCTTTCTTT
. . TRBJ1-1 TRBV10-3 CAISESDGLNTEAFF TGTGCCATCAGTGAGTCGGACGGTTTGAACACTGAAGCTTTCTTT
TRBD1 once TRBJ2-1 TRBV18 CASSPGQFGAEQFF TGTGCCAGCTCACCGGGACAGTTTGGAGCTGAGCAGTTCTTC
TRBD1 . TRBJ2-2 TRBV30 CAWSAAGTGITGELFF TGTGCCTGGAGTGCAGCCGGGACAGGGATCACCGGGGAGCTGTTTTTT
TRBD2 . TRBJ2-3 TRBV6-5 CASGTSGGSTDTQYF TGTGCCAGCGGGACTAGCGGGGGGAGCACAGATACGCAGTATTTT
. . TRBJ2-7 TRBV6-6 CATVKGGTSSYEQYF TGTGCCACCGTAAAAGGAGGGACAAGCTCCTACGAGCAGTACTTC
TRBD1 . TRBJ2-7 TRBV10-1 CASSELAGGSYEQYF TGCGCCAGCAGTGAGTTAGCAGGGGGCTCCTACGAGCAGTACTTC